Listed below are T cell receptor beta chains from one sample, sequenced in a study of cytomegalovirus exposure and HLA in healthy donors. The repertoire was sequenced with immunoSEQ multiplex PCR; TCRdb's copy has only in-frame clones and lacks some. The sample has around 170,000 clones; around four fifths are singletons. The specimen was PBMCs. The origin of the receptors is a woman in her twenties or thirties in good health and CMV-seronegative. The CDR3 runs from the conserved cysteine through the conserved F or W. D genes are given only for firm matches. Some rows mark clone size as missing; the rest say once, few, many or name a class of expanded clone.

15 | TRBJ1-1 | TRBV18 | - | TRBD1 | CASSPYRGMNTEAFF | TGTGCCAGCTCACCATACAGGGGAATGAACACTGAAGCTTTCTTT
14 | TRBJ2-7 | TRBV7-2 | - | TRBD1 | CASSVDRGRGEQYF | TGTGCCAGCAGCGTCGACAGGGGGCGAGGCGAGCAGTACTTC
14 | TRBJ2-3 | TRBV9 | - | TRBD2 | CASSLAGVVDTQYF | TGTGCCAGCAGCTTAGCGGGGGTGGTAGATACGCAGTATTTT
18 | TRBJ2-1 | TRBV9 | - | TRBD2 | CASSVAPQLAGGPNEQFF | TGTGCCAGCAGCGTAGCTCCCCAACTAGCGGGGGGGCCCAATGAGCAGTTCTTC
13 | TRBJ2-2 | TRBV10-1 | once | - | CASSELNTGELFF | TGCGCCAGCAGTGAGCTTAATACCGGGGAGCTGTTTTTT
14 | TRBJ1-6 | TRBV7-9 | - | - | CASSGGSYNSPLHF | TGTGCCAGCAGCGGAGGCTCCTATAATTCACCCCTCCACTTT
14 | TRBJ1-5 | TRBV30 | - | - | CAWSGNRVIQPQHF | TGTGCCTGGAGTGGCAACAGGGTGATTCAGCCCCAGCATTTT
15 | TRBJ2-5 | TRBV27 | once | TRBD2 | CASRNLAGGRETQYF | TGTGCCAGCAGAAATCTAGCGGGGGGACGAGAGACCCAGTACTTC
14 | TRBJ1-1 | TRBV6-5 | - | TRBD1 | CASSYPGQVNEAFF | TGTGCCAGCAGTTACCCGGGACAGGTAAATGAAGCTTTCTTT
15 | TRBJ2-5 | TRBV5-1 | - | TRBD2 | CASSLLAGGLETQYF | TGCGCCAGCAGCTTACTAGCGGGGGGCTTGGAGACCCAGTACTTC
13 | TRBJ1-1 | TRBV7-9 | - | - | CASSLDSGTEAFF | TGTGCCAGCAGCTTAGATTCAGGCACTGAAGCTTTCTTT
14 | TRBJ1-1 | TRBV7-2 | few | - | CASSLFSGSTEAFF | TGTGCCAGCAGCTTATTTTCGGGGAGCACTGAAGCTTTCTTT
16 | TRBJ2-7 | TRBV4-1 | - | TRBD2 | CASSQGPRTSGRGQYF | TGCGCCAGCAGCCAAGGCCCCAGGACTAGCGGGAGGGGGCAGTACTTC
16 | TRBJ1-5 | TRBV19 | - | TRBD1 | CASSANRGVSNQPQHF | TGTGCCAGTAGTGCTAACAGGGGAGTTAGCAATCAGCCCCAGCATTTT
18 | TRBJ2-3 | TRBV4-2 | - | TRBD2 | CASSHSGGASFSTDTQYF | TGTGCCAGCAGCCATAGCGGGGGGGCCTCCTTTAGCACAGATACGCAGTATTTT
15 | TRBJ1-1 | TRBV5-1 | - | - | CASSLEAAGVTEAFF | TGCGCCAGCAGCTTGGAAGCGGCAGGGGTCACTGAAGCTTTCTTT
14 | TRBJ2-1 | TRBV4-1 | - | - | CASSQGTATYEQFF | TGCGCCAGCAGCCAAGGGACTGCAACGTATGAGCAGTTCTTC
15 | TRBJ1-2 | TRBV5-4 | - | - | CASSLDLVTTEGYTF | TGTGCCAGCAGCTTGGACCTTGTAACAACAGAAGGCTACACCTTC
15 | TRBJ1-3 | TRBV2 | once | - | CASSGGTRSGNTIYF | TGTGCCAGCAGTGGAGGCACCCGTTCTGGAAACACCATATATTTT
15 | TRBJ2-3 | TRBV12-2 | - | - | CASRLEQGTTDTQYF | TGTGCAAGTCGCTTAGAGCAGGGAACCACAGATACGCAGTATTTT
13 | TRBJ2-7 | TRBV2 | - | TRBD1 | CANSRDRNYEQYF | TGTGCCAACAGCCGGGACAGAAACTACGAGCAGTACTTC
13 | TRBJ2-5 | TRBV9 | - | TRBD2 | CASSVTSGETQYF | TGTGCCAGCAGCGTGACTAGCGGGGAGACCCAGTACTTC
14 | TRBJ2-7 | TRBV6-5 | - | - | CASSYRGTFSEQYF | TGTGCCAGCAGTTACCGGGGGACCTTTTCTGAGCAGTACTTC
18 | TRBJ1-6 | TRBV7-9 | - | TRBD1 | CASSHLPQGQGRNSPLHF | TGTGCCAGCAGTCACCTACCCCAGGGACAGGGTCGGAATTCACCCCTCCACTTT
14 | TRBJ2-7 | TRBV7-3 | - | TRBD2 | CASSPTSGTYEQYF | TGTGCCAGCAGCCCGACTAGCGGAACCTACGAGCAGTACTTC
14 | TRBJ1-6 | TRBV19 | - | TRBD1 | CASSIRGLTSPLHF | TGTGCCAGTAGTATCAGGGGGCTTACATCACCCCTCCACTTT
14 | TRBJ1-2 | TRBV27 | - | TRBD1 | CASSYLTGAGGYTF | TGTGCCAGCAGTTATTTAACAGGGGCTGGGGGCTACACCTTC
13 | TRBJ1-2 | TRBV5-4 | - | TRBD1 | CASSKTGNYGYTF | TGTGCCAGCAGCAAGACAGGGAACTATGGCTACACCTTC